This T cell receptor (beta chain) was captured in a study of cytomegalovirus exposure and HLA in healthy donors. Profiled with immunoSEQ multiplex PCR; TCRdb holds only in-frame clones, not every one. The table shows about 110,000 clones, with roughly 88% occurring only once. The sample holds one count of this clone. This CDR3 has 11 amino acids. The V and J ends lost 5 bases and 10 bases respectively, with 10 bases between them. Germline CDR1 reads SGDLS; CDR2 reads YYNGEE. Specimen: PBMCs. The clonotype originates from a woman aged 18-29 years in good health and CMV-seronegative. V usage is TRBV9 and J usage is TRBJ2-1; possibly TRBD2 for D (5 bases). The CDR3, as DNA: TGTGCCAGCAGTCCCGGGAACGAGCAGTTCTTC. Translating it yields CASSPGNEQFF.